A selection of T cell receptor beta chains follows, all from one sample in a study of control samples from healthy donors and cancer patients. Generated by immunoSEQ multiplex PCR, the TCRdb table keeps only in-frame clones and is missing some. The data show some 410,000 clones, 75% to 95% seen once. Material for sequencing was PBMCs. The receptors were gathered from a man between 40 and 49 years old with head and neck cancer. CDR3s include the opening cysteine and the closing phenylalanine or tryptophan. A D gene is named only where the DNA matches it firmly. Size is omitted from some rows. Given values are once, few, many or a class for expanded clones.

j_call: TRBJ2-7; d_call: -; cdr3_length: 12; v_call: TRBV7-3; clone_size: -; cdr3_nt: TGTGCCAGCAGTAAATTATCCTACGAGCAGTACTTC; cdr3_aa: CASSKLSYEQYF
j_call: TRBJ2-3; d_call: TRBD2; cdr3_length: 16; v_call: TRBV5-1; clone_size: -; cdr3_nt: TGCGCCAGCAGCCCCGCGTTAGCGGGGATCACAGATACGCAGTATTTT; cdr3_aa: CASSPALAGITDTQYF
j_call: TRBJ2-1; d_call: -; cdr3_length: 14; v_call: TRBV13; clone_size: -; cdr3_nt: TGTGCCAGCAGCTTAGGGACAGTAGACAATGAGCAGTTCTTC; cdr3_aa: CASSLGTVDNEQFF
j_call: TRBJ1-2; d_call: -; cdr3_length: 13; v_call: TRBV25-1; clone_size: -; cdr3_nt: TGTGCCAGCAGGGCCCAATTTGAAGGGGGCTACACCTTC; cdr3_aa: CASRAQFEGGYTF
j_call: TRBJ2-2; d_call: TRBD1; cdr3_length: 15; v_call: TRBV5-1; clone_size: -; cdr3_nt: TGCGCCAGCAGCCAAGACAGGGGCAACACCGGGGAGCTGTTTTTT; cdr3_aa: CASSQDRGNTGELFF
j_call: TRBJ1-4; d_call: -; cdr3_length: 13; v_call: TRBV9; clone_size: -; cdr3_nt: TGTGCCAGCAGCGGCGGGGGAGGAGAAAAACTGTTTTTT; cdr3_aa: CASSGGGGEKLFF
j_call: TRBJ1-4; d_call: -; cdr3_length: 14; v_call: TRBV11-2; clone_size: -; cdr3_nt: TGTGCCAGCAGCTCAGGGGTTTGGGTCGAAAAACTGTTTTTT; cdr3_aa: CASSSGVWVEKLFF
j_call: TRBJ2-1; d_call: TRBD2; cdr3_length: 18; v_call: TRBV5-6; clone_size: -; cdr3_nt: TGTGCCAGCAGCTTGGTAGTCGGACTAGCGGTAACCTACAATGAGCAGTTCTTC; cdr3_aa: CASSLVVGLAVTYNEQFF
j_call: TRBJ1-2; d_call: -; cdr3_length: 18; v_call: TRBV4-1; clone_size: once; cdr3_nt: TGCGCCAGCAGCCAAGATCAGGCAGGAGCCCTTTTGGGTTATGGCTACACCTTC; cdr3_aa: CASSQDQAGALLGYGYTF
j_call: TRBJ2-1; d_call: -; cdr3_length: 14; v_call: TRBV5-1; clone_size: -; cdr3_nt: TGCGCCAGCAGCGCGGGACGGATTTACAATGAGCAGTTCTTC; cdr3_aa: CASSAGRIYNEQFF
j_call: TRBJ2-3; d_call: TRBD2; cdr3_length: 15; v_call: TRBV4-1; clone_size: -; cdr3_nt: TGCGCCAGCAGCCGCATAGCGGGGACCACAGATACGCAGTATTTT; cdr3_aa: CASSRIAGTTDTQYF
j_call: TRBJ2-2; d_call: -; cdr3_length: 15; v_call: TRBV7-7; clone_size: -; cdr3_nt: TGTGCTAGCAGCCGGGACGGCTACGAAGCCGGGGAGCTGTTTTTT; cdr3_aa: CASSRDGYEAGELFF
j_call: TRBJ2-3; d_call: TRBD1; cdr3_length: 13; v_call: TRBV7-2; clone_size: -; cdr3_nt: TGTGCCAGCAGCTGGGGACAGACAGATACGCAGTATTTT; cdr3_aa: CASSWGQTDTQYF
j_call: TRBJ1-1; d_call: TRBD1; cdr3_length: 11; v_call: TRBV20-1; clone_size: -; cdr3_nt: TGCGGACAGGGACGGAACACTGAAGCTTTCTTT; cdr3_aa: CGQGRNTEAFF
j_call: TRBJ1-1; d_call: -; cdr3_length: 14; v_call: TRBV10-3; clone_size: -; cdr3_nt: TGTGCCATCAGTAGTCCAGAGCCGAACACTGAAGCTTTCTTT; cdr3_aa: CAISSPEPNTEAFF
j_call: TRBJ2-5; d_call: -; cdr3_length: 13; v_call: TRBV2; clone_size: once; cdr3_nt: TGTGCCAGCACTATTCGCATGAGGGAGACCCAGTACTTC; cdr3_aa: CASTIRMRETQYF
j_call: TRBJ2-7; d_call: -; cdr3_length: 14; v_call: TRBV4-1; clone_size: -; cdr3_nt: TGCGCCAGCAGCCGCGAACAAGGGGTCGACGAGCAGTACTTC; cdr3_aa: CASSREQGVDEQYF
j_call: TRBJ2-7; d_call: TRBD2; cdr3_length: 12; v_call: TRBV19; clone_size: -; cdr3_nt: TGTGCCAGTAGTATCGGGGGGTACGAGCAGTACTTC; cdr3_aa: CASSIGGYEQYF
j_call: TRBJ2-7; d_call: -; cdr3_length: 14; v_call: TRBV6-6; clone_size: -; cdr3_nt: TGTGCCAGCAGTCACCAGGACAGCTACTACGAGCAGTACTTC; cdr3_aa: CASSHQDSYYEQYF
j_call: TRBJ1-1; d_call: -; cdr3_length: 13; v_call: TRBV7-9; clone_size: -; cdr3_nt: TGTGCCAGCAGCCCCTTCGCGAACACTGAAGCTTTCTTT; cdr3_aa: CASSPFANTEAFF
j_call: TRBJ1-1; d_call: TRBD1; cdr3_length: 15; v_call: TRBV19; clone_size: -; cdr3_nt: TGTGCCGGTAGTATTGGACAGGGTGGGAACACTGAAGCTTTCTTT; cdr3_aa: CAGSIGQGGNTEAFF
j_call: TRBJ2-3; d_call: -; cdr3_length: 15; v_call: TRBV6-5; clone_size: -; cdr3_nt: TGTGCCAGCAGCTACGAACAGGGTATAACAGATACGCAGTATTTT; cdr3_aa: CASSYEQGITDTQYF
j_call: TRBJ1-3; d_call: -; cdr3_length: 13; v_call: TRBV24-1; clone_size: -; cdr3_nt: TGTGCCACCAGTGACCCGGTCGGAAACACCATATATTTT; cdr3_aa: CATSDPVGNTIYF
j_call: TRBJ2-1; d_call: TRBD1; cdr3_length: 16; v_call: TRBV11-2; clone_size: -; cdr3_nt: TGTGCCAGCAGCCCCACCGGGACAGGGTCCTACAATGAGCAGTTCTTC; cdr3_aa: CASSPTGTGSYNEQFF
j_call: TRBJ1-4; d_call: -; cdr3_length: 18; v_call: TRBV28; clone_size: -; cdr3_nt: TGTGCCAGCAGCCCGGGACAAAACTTCGCTGCAACTAATGAAAAACTGTTTTTT; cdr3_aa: CASSPGQNFAATNEKLFF
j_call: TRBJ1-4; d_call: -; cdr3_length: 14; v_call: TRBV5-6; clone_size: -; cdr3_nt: TGTGCCAGCAGCTTAGTCGCAACTAATGAAAAACTGTTTTTT; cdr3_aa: CASSLVATNEKLFF
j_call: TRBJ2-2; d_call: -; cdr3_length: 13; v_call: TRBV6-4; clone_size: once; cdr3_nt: TGTGCCAGCAGTGACAGAAGCACCGGGGAGCTGTTTTTT; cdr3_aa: CASSDRSTGELFF
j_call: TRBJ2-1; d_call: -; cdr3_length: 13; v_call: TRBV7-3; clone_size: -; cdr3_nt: TGTGCCAGCAGCTTGGGGTCCCGGAATGAGCAGTTCTTC; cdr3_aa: CASSLGSRNEQFF
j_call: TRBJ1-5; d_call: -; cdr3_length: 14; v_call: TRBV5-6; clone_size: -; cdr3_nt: TGTGCCAGCAGCCCCAATAGGGGTGGACAGCCCCAGCATTTT; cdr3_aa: CASSPNRGGQPQHF